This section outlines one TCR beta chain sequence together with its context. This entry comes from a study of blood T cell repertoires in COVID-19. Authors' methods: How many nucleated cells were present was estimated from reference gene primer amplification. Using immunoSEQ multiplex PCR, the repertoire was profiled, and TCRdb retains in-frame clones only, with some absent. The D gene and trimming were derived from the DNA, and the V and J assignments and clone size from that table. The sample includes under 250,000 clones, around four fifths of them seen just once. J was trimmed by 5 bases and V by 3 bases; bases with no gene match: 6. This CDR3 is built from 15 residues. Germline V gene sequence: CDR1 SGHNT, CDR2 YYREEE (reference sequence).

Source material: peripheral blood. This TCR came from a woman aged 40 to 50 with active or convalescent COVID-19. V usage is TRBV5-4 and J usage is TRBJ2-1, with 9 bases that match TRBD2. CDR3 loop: CASSSGGLAHNEQFF. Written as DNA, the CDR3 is TGTGCCAGCAGCTCCGGGGGACTAGCCCACAATGAGCAGTTCTTC.